The entry below gives a single T cell receptor (beta chain) sequence along with its context. V was cut by 10 bases and J by 4 bases, with 14 bases left in between. This CDR3 spans 13 amino acids. Germline CDR1 reads SGHDT; CDR2 reads YYEEEE. This record belongs to a study of Ad26.COV2.S vaccination and SARS-CoV-2 variants. Background on the study: Once or twice, 56 days apart, Ad26.COV2.S was delivered intramuscularly.

Profiled with immunoSEQ multiplex PCR; TCRdb holds only in-frame clones, not every one. The data contain about 350,000 clones, about 87% of them seen just once; the ten biggest clones take up around 5.8%. Treatment reported: around 19 received Ad26.COV2.S at low or high dose, single or two shots; about 5 received placebo; per-sample allocation not given. Sampling was performed 63 days after the first vaccine or placebo injection. This TCR was recovered from a person aged 18-65 years who received the Ad26.COV2.S COVID-19 vaccine or a placebo. The material sequenced was peripheral blood, taken in a trial of Ad26.COV2.S vaccine versus placebo. The chain carries TRBV5-6 and TRBJ2-2; tentatively, D is TRBD2 (6 bases). The CDR3 here is CAYSGSITGELFF. The CDR3 region has the DNA TGTGCCTATAGCGGTTCGATCACCGGGGAGCTGTTTTTT.